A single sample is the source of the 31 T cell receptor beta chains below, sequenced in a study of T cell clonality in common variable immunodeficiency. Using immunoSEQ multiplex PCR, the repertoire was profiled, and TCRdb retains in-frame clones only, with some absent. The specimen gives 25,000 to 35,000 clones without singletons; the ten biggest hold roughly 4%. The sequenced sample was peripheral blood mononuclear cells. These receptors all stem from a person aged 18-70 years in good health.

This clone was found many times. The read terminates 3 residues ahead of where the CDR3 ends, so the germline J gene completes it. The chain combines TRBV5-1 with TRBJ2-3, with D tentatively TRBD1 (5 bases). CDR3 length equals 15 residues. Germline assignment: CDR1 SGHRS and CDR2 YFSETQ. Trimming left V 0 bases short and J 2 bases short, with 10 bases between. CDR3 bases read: TGCGCCAGCAGCTTGGTAGGGGTTTCCACAGATACG. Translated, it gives CASSLVGVSTDT. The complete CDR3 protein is CASSLVGVSTDTQYF. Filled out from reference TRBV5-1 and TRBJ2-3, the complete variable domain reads KAGVTQTPRYLIKTRGQQVTLSCSPISGHRSVSWYQQTPGQGLQFLFEYFSETQRNKGNFPGRFSGRQFSNSRSEMNVSTLELGDSALYLCASSLVGVSTDTQYFGPGTRLTVL.

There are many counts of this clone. The CDR3 sequence: CASSHRRAGANVLTF. The sequenced part of the CDR3 DNA is TGTGCCAGCAGCCACCGCAGGGCTGGGGCCAACGTC. The J gene is TRBJ2-6, the V gene TRBV5-6; D might be TRBD1 (5 bases). The read comes to an end 3 residues before the CDR3 does, leaving the germline J gene to fill in the end. The CDR3 consists of 15 residues. V gave up 4 bases and J gave up 2 bases, with 10 bases separating them. Germline CDR1 SGHDT, CDR2 YYEEEE. Combining the CDR3 with reference TRBV5-6 and TRBJ2-6 gives the whole variable domain DAGVTQSPTHLIKTRGQQVTLRCSPKSGHDTVSWYQQALGQGPQFIFQYYEEEERQRGNFPDRFSGHQFPNYSSELNVNALLLGDSALYLCASSHRRAGANVLTFGAGSRLTVL.

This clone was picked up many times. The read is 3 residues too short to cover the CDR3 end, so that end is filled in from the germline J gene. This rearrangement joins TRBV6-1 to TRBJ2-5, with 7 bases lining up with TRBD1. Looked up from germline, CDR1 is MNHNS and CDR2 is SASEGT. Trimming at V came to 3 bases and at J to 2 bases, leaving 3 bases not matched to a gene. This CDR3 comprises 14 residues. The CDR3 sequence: CASSDGTAQETQYF. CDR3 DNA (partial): TGTGCCAGCAGTGACGGGACAGCACAAGAGACC.

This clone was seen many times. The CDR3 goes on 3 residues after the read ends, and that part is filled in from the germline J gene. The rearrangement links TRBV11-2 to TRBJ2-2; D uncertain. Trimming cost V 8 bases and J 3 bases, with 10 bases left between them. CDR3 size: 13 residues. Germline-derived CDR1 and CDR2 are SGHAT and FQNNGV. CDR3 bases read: TGTGCCAGCTCAACCGGGTACACCGGGGAG. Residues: CASSTGYTGE. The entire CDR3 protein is CASSTGYTGELFF. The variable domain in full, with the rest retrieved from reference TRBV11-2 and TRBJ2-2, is EAGVAQSPRYKIIEKRQSVAFWCNPISGHATLYWYQQILGQGPKLLIQFQNNGVVDDSQLPKDRFSAERLKGVDSTLKIQPAKLEDSAVYLCASSTGYTGELFFGEGSRLTVL.

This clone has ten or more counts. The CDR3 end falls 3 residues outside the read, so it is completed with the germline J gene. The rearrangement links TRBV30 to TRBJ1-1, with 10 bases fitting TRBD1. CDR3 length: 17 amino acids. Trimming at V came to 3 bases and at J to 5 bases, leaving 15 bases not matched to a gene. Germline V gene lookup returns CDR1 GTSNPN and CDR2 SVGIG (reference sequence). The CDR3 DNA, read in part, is TGTGCCTGGAGGGGACAGGGGTCGTGGCAGGTGGGTACTGAA. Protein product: CAWRGQGSWQVGTE. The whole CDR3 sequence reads CAWRGQGSWQVGTEAFF.

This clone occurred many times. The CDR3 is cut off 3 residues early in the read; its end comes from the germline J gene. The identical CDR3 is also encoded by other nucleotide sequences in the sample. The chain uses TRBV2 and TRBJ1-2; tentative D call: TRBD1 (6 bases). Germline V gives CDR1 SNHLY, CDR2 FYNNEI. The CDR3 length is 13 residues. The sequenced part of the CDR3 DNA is TGTGCCAGCAGCCCGAGACAGGCGACCGGC. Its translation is CASSPRQATG. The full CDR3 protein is CASSPRQATGYTF.

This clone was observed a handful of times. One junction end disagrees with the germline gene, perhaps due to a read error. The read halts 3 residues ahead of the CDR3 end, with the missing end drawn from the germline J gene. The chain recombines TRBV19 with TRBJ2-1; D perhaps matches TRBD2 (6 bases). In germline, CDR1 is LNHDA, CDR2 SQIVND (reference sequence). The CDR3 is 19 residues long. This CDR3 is CARSRGISGLKGAYNEQFF. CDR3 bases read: TGTGCCAGGAGTAGGGGAATTAGCGGCCTTAAGGGCGCCTACAATGAG.

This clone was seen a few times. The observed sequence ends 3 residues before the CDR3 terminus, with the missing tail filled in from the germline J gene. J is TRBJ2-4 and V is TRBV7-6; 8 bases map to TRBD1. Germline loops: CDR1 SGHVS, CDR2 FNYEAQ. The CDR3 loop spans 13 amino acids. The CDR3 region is CASSLATGDGQYF. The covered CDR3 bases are TGTGCCAGCAGCTTAGCGACAGGGGATGGT. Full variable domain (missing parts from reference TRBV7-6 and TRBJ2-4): GAGVSQSPRYKVTKRGQDVALRCDPISGHVSLYWYRQALGQGPEFLTYFNYEAQQDKSGLPNDRFSAERPEGSISTLTIQRTEQRDSAMYRCASSLATGDGQYFGAGTRLSVL.

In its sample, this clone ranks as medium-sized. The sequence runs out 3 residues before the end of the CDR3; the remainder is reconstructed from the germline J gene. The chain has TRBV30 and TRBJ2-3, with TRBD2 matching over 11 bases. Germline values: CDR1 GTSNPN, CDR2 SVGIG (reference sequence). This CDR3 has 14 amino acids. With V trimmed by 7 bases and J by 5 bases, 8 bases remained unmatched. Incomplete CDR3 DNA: TGTGCCTCGACTAGCGGGGCGTCGAGAGATACG. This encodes CASTSGASRDT. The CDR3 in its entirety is CASTSGASRDTQYF.

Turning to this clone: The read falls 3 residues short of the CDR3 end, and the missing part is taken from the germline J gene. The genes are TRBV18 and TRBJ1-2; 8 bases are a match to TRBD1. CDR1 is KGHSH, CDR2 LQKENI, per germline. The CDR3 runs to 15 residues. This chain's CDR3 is CASSPAGGLIYDYTF. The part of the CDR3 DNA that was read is TGTGCCAGCTCACCGGCAGGGGGCTTAATATACGAC.

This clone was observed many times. The sequenced part of the CDR3 DNA is TGCGCCAGCAGCTTTTACCAGGGCTCTAGCACAGATACG. It is translated as CASSFYQGSSTDT. The CDR3 as a whole reads CASSFYQGSSTDTQYF. The V call is TRBV5-1, the J call TRBJ2-3; TRBD1 is a possible D gene (5 bases). The read falls 3 residues short of the CDR3 end, and the missing part is taken from the germline J gene. Trimming shortened V by 2 bases and J by 0 bases, and 13 bases separated the two germline ends. CDR1 SGHRS and CDR2 YFSETQ come from the germline V gene. The CDR3 has 16 residues. Filled out from reference TRBV5-1 and TRBJ2-3, the complete variable domain reads KAGVTQTPRYLIKTRGQQVTLSCSPISGHRSVSWYQQTPGQGLQFLFEYFSETQRNKGNFPGRFSGRQFSNSRSEMNVSTLELGDSALYLCASSFYQGSSTDTQYFGPGTRLTVL.

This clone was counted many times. The covered CDR3 bases are TGTGCCAGCTCACGGACGGACACGGCCTACGAG. This codes for CASSRTDTAYE. The whole CDR3 reads CASSRTDTAYEQYF. J is TRBJ2-7 and V is TRBV18; weak D call: TRBD1 (5 bases). The sequenced fragment ends 3 residues before the CDR3 boundary, so the rest is inferred from the germline J gene. The CDR3 has 14 residues. Germline CDR1 is KGHSH and CDR2 is LQKENI. The V end lost 4 bases, the J end lost 2 bases, and 12 bases lay between the germline ends. The full variable domain, with the rest looked up from reference TRBV18 and TRBJ2-7, is NAGVMQNPRHLVRRRGQEARLRCSPMKGHSHVYWYRQLPEEGLKFMVYLQKENIIDESGMPKERFSAEFPKEGPSILRIQQVVRGDSAAYFCASSRTDTAYEQYFGPGTRLTVT.

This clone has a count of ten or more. Partial CDR3 DNA: TGTGCCAGCAGTGGAGTGGGCCAAGCAAGGAATGAG. It is translated as CASSGVGQARNE. The full CDR3 reads CASSGVGQARNEQFF. The chain carries TRBV6-1 and TRBJ2-1; D call uncertain. Read coverage stops 3 residues before the CDR3 terminus; the germline J gene supplies the remainder. V was clipped by 4 bases and J by 7 bases, with 17 bases between them. The length of the CDR3 is 15 residues. CDR1 is MNHNS, CDR2 SASEGT, per germline.

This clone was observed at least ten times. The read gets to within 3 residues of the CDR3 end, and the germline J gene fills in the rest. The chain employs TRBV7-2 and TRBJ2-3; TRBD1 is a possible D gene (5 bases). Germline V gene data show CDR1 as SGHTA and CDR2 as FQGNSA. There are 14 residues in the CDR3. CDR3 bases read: TGTGCCAGCCCCACGGAAGGGGCGTTTCAGCCG. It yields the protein CASPTEGAFQP. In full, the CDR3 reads CASPTEGAFQPQYF.

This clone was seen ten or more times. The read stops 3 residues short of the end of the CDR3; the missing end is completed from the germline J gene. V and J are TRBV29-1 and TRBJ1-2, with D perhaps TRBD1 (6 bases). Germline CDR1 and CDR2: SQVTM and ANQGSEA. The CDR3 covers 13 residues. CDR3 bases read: TGCAGCGTTGAGAGGCTGGGGGCGGTGGGC. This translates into CSVERLGAVG. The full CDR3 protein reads CSVERLGAVGYTF.

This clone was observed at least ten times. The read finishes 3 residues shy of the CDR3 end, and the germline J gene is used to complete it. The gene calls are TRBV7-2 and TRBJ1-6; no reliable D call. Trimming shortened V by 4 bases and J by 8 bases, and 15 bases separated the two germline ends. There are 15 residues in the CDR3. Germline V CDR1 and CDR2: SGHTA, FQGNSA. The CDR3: CASSSLPTGDSPLHF. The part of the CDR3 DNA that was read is TGTGCCAGCAGCTCCCTACCCACCGGGGATTCACCC.

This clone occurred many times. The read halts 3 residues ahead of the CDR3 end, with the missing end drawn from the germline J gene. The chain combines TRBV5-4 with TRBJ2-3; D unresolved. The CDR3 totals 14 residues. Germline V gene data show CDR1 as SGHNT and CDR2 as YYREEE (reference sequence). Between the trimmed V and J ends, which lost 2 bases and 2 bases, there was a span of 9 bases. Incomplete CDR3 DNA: TGTGCCAGCAGCTTTGTGGCGGTCACAGATACG. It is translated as CASSFVAVTDT. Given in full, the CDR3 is CASSFVAVTDTQYF.

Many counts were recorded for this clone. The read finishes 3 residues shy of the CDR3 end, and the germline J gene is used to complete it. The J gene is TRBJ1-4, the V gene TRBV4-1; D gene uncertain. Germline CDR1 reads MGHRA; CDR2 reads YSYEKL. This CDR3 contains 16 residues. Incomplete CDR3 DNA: TGCGCCAGCAGCCAAGTTTCGGGGAAAGATAATTCACCA. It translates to CASSQVSGKDNSP. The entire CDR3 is CASSQVSGKDNSPLFF.

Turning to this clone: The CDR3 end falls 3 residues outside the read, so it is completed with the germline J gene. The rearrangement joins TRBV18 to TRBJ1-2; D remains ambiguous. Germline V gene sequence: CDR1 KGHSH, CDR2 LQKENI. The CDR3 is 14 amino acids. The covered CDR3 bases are TGTGCCAGCTCATTCGCGCAGGCCACAGATACC. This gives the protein CASSFAQATDT. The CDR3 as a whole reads CASSFAQATDTYTF.

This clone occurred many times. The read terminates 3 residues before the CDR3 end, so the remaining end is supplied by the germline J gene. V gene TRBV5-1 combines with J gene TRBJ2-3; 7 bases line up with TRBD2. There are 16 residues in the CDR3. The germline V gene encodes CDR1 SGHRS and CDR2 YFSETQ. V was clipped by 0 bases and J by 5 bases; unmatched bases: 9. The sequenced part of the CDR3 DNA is TGCGCCAGCAGCTTGGTGACTGGCGGGGGAGGAGATACG. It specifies CASSLVTGGGGDT. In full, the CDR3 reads CASSLVTGGGGDTQYF.

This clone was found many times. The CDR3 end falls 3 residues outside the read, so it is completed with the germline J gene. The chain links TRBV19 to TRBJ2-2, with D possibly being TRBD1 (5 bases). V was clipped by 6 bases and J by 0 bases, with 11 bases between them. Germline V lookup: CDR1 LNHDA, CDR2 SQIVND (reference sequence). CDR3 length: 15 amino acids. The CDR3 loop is CASSGTRANTGELFF. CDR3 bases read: TGTGCCAGTAGCGGAACCAGGGCGAACACCGGGGAG.

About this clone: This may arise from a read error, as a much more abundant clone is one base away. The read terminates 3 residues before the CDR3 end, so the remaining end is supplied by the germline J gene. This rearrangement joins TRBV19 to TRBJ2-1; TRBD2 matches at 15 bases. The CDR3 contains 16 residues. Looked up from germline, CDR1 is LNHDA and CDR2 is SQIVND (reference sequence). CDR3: CAISGRTSGRVGEQFF. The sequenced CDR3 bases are TGTGCCATTAGTGGACGGACTAGCGGGAGGGTGGGTGAG.

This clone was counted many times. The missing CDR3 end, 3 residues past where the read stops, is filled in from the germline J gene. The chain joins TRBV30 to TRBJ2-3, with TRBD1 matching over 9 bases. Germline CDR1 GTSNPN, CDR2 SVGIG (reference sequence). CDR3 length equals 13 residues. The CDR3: CAWKQGARETQYF. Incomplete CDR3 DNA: TGTGCCTGGAAACAGGGGGCGAGGGAGACG.

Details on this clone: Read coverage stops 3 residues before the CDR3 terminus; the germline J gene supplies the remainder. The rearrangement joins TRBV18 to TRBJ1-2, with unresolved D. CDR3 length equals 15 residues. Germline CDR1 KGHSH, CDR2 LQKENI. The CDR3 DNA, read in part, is TGTGCCAGCTCACCAGGGCTAGCGGGAGTCTACGAC. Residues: CASSPGLAGVYD. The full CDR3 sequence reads CASSPGLAGVYDYTF.

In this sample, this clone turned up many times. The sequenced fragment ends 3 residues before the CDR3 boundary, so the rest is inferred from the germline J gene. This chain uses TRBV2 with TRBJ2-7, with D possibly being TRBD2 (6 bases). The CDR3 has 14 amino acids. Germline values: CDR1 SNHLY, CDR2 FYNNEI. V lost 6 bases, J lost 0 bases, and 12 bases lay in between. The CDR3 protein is CASSAVRDSYEQYF. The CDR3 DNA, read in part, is TGTGCCAGCAGCGCCGTGCGGGACTCCTACGAG. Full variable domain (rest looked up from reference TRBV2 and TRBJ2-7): EPEVTQTPSHQVTQMGQEVILRCVPISNHLYFYWYRQILGQKVEFLVSFYNNEISEKSEIFDDQFSVERPDGSNFTLKIRSTKLEDSAMYFCASSAVRDSYEQYFGPGTRLTVT.

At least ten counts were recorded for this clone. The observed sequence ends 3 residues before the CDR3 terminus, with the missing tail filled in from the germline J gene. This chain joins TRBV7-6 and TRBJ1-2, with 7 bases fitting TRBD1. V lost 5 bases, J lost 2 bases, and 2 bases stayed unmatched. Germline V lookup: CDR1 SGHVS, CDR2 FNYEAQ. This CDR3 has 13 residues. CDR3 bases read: TGTGCCAGCAGCCGGGACAGAAACTATGGC. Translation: CASSRDRNYG. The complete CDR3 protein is CASSRDRNYGYTF.

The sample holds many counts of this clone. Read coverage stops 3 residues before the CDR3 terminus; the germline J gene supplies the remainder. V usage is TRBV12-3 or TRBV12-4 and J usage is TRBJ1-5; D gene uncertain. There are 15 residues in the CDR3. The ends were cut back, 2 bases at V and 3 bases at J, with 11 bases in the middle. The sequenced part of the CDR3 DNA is TGTGCCAGCAGTTTAAGTTCAGGCGCCAATCAGCCC. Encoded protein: CASSLSSGANQP. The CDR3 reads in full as CASSLSSGANQPQHF.

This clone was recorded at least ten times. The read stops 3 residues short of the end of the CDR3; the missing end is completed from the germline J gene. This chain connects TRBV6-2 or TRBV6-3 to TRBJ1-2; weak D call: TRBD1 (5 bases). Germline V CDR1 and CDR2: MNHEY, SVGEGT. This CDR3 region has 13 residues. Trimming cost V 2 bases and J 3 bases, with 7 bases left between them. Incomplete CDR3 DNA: TGTGCCAGCAGTTACCAGGGCGACTATGGC. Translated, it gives CASSYQGDYG. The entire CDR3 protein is CASSYQGDYGYTF.

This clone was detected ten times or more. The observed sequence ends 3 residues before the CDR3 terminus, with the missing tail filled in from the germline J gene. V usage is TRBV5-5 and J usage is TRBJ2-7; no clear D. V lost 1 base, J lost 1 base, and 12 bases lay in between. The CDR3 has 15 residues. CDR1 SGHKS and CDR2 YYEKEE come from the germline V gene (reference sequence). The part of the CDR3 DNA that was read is TGTGCCAGCAGCTTGAACGGTTTACCTTCCTACGAG. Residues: CASSLNGLPSYE. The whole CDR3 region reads CASSLNGLPSYEQYF.

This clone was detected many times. The CDR3 loop is CASSRTGGGNQPQHF. The part of the CDR3 DNA that was read is TGTGCCAGCAGCCGGACAGGGGGTGGCAATCAGCCC. This rearrangement joins TRBV5-4 to TRBJ1-5, with 10 bases identical to TRBD1. From the germline J gene comes the end of the CDR3, since the read stops 3 residues before it. This CDR3 comprises 15 residues. The V gene's germline CDR1 is SGHNT and CDR2 YYREEE (reference sequence). Unmatched junction bases numbered 3, after V lost 4 bases and J lost 2 bases.

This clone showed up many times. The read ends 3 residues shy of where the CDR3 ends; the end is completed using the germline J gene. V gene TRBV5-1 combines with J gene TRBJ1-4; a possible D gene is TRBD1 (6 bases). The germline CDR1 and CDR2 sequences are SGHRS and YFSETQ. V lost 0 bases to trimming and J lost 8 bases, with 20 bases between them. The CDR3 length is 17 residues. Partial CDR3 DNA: TGCGCCAGCAGCTTGGCCGGGATCGGGGGGCTCGACGAAAAA. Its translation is CASSLAGIGGLDEK. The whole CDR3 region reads CASSLAGIGGLDEKLFF. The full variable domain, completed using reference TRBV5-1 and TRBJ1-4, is KAGVTQTPRYLIKTRGQQVTLSCSPISGHRSVSWYQQTPGQGLQFLFEYFSETQRNKGNFPGRFSGRQFSNSRSEMNVSTLELGDSALYLCASSLAGIGGLDEKLFFGSGTQLSVL.